What follows is one T cell receptor beta chain and its context. Its antigen is unknown. Per-base quality was not reported, and no clone a single base away is much larger than it. The entry originates in a study of blood T cell repertoires in COVID-19 (dated by TCRdb to about 2020). About the investigation overall: Samples from collaborators originated in the United States, Italy and Spain and spanned both the acute and convalescent phases of COVID-19. Samples came from the ongoing ImmuneRACE study (first 160 participants) plus 1,254 subjects from 6 global collaborators. The prospective study material was composed of cDNA or gDNA derived from T cells, B-cell-depleted T cells, or PBMCs. The dataset comprised deeply sampled blood TCRbeta repertoires from subjects exposed to, actively infected with, or recovered from COVID-19. A freely available public database, intended as a resource for researchers studying the immune response to SARS-CoV-2, is where the repertoires were released. Nearly every sample came with metadata listing a de-identified subject ID, COVID-19 status, age in years and sex. Where available, HLA class I and class II types were obtained from metadata supplied by the sample provider rather than from assay-based typing. General findings and caveats noted by the study authors: Clinical and demographic metadata were provided uncurated, with the amount varying by source and participant.

Reading the germline V gene gives CDR1 SGDLS and CDR2 YYNGEE. V is shortened by 0 bases, J by 2 bases, and the region joining them spans 5 bases. From the cysteine up to the phenylalanine, the CDR3 has a length of 13 residues. Left in the record is the CDR3 DNA by itself, 39 bases read in frame from the first base. Participants in the prospective study were aged about 18 to 95 years, lived in 20 to 30 United States geographic areas, and enrolled through a virtual design. In the prospective study, participants were assigned to cohorts based on the clinical history participants reported in a screening survey and a study questionnaire. Exposed participants had been in contact, within 2 weeks of entering the study, with a person who had a PCR-confirmed or clinician-diagnosed case of COVID-19. Each participant in the prospective study had whole blood, serum and a nasopharyngeal or oropharyngeal swab collected by mobile phlebotomists. Over a 2-month period, participants in the prospective study had the option of providing additional blood draws and questionnaires. Blood samples from the prospective study were shipped frozen or at room temperature prior to DNA extraction.

TCRbeta CDR3 regions were amplified from genomic DNA by means of the immunoSEQ Assay, a bias-controlled multiplex PCR. Processing in the source paper ran as follows. Nucleated cell counts per sample were estimated from amplification of reference gene primers within the assay. To quantify the absolute abundance of each unique TCRbeta CDR3 rearrangement, sequence reads were collapsed and filtered. Productive Simpson clonality was computed per sample as the square root of Simpson's diversity index over productive rearrangements. TCRdb obtained this table from immuneACCESS and retained in-frame rearrangements with V and J assigned. These tables miss some clones; where compared with another copy, unresolved V genes account for less than half of the shortfall, and the remainder is unexplained. Clone size and V and J calls were adopted from that table, with D and trimming inferred from the DNA. This sample comprises about 260,000 clones, approximately 90% of them detected only once. The ten largest clones add up to over 0.75% of the sample.

This chain is built from TRBV9 and TRBJ1-2; no D segment can be confidently identified. This TCR derives from a man aged 50 to 60 who had been exposed to COVID-19. The specimen was PBMCs or T cells enriched from blood (not recorded which). The CDR3 reads CASSVGGNYGYTF. DNA sequence: TGTGCCAGCAGCGTAGGAGGGAACTATGGCTACACCTTC.